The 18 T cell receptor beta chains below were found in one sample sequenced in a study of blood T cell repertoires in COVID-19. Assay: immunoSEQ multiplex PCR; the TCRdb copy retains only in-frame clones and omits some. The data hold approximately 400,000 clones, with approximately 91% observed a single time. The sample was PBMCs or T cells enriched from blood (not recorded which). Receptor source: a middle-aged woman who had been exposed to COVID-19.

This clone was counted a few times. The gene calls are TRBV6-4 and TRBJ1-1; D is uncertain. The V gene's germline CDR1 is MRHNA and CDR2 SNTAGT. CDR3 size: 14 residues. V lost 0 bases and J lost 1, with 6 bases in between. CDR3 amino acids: CASSDSSRNTEAFF. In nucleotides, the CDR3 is TGTGCCAGCAGTGACTCCTCCAGGAACACTGAAGCTTTCTTT.

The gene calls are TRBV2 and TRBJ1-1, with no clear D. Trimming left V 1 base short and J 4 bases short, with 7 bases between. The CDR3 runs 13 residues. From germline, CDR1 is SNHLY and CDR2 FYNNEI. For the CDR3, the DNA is TGTGCCAGCAGTGAAGTCTGGGCCACTGAAGCTTTCTTT. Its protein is CASSEVWATEAFF. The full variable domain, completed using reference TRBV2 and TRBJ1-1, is EPEVTQTPSHQVTQMGQEVILRCVPISNHLYFYWYRQILGQKVEFLVSFYNNEISEKSEIFDDQFSVERPDGSNFTLKIRSTKLEDSAMYFCASSEVWATEAFFGQGTRLTVV.

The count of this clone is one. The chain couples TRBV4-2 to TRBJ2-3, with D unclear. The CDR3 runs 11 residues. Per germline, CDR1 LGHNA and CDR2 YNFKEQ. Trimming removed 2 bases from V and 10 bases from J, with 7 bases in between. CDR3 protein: CASSQSTAQYF. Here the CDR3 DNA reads TGTGCCAGCAGCCAAAGTACTGCGCAGTATTTT.

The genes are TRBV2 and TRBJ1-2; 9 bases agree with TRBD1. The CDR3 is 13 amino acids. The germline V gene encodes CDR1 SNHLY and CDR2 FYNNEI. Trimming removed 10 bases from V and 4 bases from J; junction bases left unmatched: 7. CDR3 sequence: CATRTGVIYGYTF. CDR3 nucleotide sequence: TGTGCCACCCGGACAGGGGTGATCTATGGCTACACCTTC.

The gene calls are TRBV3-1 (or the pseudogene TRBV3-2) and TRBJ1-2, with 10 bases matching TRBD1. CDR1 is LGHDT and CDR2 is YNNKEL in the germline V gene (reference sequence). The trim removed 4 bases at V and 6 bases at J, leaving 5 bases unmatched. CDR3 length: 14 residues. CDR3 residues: CASSLTGGVDGYTF. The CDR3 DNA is TGTGCCAGCAGCCTGACAGGGGGCGTCGATGGCTACACCTTC.

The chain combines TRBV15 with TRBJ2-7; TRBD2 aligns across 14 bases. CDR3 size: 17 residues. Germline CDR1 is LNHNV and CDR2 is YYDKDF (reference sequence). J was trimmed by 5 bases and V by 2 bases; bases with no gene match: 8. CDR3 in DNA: TGTGCCACCAGCAGACCGGGACTAGCGGGGGTTGCCCACGAGCAGTACTTC. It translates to CATSRPGLAGVAHEQYF.

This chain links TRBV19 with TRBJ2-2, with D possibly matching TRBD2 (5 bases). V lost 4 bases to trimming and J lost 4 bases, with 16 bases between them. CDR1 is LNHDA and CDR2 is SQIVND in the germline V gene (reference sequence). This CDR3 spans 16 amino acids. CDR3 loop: CASSTSRRGFTGELFF. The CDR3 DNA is TGTGCCAGTAGTACCAGTCGTCGAGGGTTCACCGGGGAGCTGTTTTTT.

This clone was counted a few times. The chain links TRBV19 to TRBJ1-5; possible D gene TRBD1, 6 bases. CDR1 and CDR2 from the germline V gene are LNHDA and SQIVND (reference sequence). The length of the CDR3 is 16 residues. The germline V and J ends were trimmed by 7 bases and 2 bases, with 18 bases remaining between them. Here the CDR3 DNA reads TGTGCCAGTACTACCTCAGGGGAAGCTGGCAATCAGCCCCAGCATTTT. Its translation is CASTTSGEAGNQPQHF.

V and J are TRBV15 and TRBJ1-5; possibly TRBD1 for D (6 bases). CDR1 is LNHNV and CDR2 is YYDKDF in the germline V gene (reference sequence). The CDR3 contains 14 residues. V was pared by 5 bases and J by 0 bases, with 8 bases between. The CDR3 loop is CATSDRTSNQPQHF. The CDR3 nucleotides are TGTGCCACCAGCGACAGGACTAGCAATCAGCCCCAGCATTTT.

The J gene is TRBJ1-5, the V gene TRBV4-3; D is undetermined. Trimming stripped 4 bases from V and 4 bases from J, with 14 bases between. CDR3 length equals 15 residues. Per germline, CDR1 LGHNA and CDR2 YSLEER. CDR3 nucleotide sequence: TGCGCCAGCAGCCCCAGACAAGGGAGGAATCAGCCCCAGCATTTT. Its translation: CASSPRQGRNQPQHF.

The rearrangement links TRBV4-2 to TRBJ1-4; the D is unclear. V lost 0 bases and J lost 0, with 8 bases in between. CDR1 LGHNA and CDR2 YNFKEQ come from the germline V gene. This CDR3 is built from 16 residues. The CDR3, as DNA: TGTGCCAGCAGCCAAGACGTCTCAGCAACTAATGAAAAACTGTTTTTT. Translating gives CASSQDVSATNEKLFF.

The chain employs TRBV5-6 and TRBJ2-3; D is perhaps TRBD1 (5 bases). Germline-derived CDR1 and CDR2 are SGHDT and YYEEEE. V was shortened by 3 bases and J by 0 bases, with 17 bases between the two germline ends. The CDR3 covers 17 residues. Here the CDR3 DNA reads TGTGCCAGCAGCTATCGGACAACCTACCCTAGCACAGATACGCAGTATTTT. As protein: CASSYRTTYPSTDTQYF.

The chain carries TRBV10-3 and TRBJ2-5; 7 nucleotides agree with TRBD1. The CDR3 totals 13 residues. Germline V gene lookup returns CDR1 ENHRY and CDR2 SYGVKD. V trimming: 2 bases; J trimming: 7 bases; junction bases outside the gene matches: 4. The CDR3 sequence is CAISEEGAGTQYF. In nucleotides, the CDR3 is TGTGCCATCAGTGAGGAGGGGGCAGGGACCCAGTACTTC.

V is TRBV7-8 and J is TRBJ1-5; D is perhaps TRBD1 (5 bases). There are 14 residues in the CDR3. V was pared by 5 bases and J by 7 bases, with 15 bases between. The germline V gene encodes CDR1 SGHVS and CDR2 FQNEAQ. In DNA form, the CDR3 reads TGTGCCAGCAGCCCTGACAGAGTAAGGCAGCCCCAGCATTTT. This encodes CASSPDRVRQPQHF.

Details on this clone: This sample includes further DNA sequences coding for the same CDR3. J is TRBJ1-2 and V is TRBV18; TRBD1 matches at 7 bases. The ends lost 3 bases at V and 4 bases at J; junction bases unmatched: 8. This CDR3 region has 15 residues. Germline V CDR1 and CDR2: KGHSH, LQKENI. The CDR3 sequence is CASSPSGTAVYGYTF. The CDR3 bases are TGTGCCAGCTCACCGTCCGGGACAGCAGTCTATGGCTACACCTTC.

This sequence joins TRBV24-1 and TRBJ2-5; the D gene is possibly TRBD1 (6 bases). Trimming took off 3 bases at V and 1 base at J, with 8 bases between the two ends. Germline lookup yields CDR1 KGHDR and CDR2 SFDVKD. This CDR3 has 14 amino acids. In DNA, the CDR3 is TGTGCCACCAGTGATGGGGGCAGCCAAGAGACCCAGTACTTC. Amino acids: CATSDGGSQETQYF.

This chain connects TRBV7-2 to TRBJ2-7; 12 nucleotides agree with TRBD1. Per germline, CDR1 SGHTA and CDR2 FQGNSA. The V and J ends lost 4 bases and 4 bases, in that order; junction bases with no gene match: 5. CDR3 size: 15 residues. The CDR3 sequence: CASSSQGQGAYEQYF. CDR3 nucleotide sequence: TGTGCCAGCAGCTCCCAGGGACAGGGGGCGTACGAGCAGTACTTC.

This CDR3 is CATSRARGLDTEAFF. The CDR3 nucleotides read TGTGCCACCAGCAGAGCCAGGGGGTTGGACACTGAAGCTTTCTTT. The V call is TRBV15, the J call TRBJ1-1; 7 bases align to TRBD1. The CDR3 is 15 amino acids. Germline-derived CDR1 and CDR2 are LNHNV and YYDKDF (reference sequence). With 1 base clipped from V and 3 bases from J, the junction kept 5 bases outside the gene matches.